This TCR beta chain was observed in a study of shared clonotypes between healthy human individuals. General study results and limits: The study sampled only blood, and tissue repertoires likely differ.

Genomic DNA of each subset was evenly split across several immunoSEQ plates. Using 200 ng DNA, about 30,000 T cell genomes, the sorted-subset replicate PCRs were run. Repertoires were generated with immunoSEQ multiplex PCR, while TCRdb's copy carries only in-frame clones and drops some. This table has millions of clones, approximately 94% appearing once. The V gene's germline CDR1 is LGHNA and CDR2 YSLEER. V lost 4 bases and J lost 7; bases outside the gene matches: 14. CDR3 length: 16 residues. Naivety among CD8 cells was defined by CD45RO negativity and positive CCR7 selection, thereby excluding terminally differentiated effector memory CD45RA+ cells. As for this clone: Its antigen is not known.

The TCR sequence derives from a man between 18 and 29 years old in good health. This sequence joins TRBV4-3 and TRBJ2-3; 7 bases align to TRBD2. Sequencing was done on a sample of naive CD8+ T cells sorted from blood. CDR3 in amino acids: CASSPERDSAANTQYF. In DNA, the CDR3 is TGCGCCAGCAGCCCCGAGCGGGATAGTGCCGCGAATACGCAGTATTTT.